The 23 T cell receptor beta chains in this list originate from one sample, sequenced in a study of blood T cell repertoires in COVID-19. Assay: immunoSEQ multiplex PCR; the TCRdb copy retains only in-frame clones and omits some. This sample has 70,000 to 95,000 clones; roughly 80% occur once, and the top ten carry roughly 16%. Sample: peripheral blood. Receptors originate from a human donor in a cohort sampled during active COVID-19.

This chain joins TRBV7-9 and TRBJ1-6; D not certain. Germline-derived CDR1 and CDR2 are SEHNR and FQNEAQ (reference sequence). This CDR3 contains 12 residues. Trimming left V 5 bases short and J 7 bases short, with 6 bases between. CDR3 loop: CASSQANSPLHF. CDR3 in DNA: TGTGCCAGCAGCCAGGCCAATTCACCCCTCCACTTT.

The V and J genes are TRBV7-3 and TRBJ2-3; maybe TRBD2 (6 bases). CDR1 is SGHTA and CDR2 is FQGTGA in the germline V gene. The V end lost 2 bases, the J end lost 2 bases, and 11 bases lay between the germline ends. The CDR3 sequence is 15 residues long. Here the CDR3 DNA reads TGTGCCAGCAGCTTAGCGGGACTTACCACAGATACGCAGTATTTT. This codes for CASSLAGLTTDTQYF.

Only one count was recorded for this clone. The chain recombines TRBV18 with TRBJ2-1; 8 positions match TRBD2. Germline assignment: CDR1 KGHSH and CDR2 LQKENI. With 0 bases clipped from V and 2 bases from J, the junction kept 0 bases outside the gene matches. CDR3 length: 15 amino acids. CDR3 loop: CASSPPGRAYNEQFF. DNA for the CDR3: TGTGCCAGCTCACCACCCGGGAGGGCCTACAATGAGCAGTTCTTC. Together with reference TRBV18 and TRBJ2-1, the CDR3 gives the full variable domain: NAGVMQNPRHLVRRRGQEARLRCSPMKGHSHVYWYRQLPEEGLKFMVYLQKENIIDESGMPKERFSAEFPKEGPSILRIQQVVRGDSAAYFCASSPPGRAYNEQFFGPGTRLTVL.

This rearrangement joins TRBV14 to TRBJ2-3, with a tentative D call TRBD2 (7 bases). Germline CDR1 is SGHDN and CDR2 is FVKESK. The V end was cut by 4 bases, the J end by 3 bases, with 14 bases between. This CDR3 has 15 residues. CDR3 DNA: TGTGCCAGCAGCCCCTTAGGGGGGGCAACAGATACGCAGTATTTT. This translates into CASSPLGGATDTQYF.

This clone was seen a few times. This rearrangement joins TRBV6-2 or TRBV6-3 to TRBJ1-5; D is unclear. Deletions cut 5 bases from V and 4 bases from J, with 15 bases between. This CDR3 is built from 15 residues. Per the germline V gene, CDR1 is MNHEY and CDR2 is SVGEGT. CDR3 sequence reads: CASSPAWGGNQPQHF. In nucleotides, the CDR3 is TGTGCCAGCAGTCCCGCATGGGGAGGGAATCAGCCCCAGCATTTT.

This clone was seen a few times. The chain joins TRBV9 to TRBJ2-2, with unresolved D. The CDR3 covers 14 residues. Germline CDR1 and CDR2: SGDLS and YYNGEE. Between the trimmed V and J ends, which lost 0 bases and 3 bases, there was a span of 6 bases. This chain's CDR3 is CASSVAPYTGELFF. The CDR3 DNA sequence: TGTGCCAGCAGCGTAGCCCCTTACACCGGGGAGCTGTTTTTT.

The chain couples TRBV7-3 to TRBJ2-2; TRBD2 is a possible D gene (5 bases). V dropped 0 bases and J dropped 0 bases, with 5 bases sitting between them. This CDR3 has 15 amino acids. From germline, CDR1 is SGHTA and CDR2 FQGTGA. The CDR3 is CASSLTGTNTGELFF. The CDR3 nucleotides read TGTGCCAGCAGCTTAACCGGGACGAACACCGGGGAGCTGTTTTTT.

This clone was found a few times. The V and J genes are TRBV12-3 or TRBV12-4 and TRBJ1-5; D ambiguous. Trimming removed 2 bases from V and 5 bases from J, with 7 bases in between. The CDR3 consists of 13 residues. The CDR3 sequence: CASSLHSYQPQHF. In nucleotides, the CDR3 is TGTGCCAGCAGTTTACACAGTTATCAGCCCCAGCATTTT.

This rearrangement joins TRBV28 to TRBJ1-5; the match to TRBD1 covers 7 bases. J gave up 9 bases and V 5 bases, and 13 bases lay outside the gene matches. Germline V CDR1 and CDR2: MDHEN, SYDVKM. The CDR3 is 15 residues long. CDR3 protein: CASSLRGGPMGPQHF. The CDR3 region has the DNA TGTGCCAGCAGTCTGCGAGGGGGCCCGATGGGGCCCCAGCATTTT.

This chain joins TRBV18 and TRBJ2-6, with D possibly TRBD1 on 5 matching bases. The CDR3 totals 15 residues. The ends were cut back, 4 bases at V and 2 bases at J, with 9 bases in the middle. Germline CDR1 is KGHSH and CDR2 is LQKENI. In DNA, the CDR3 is TGTGCCAGCTCACGAGACAGAGCTGGGGCCAACGTCCTGACTTTC. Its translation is CASSRDRAGANVLTF.

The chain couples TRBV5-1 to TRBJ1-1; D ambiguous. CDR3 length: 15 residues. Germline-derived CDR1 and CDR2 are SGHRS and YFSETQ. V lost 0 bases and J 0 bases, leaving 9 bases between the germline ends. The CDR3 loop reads CASSLEDSLNTEAFF. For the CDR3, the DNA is TGCGCCAGCAGCTTGGAAGACTCCTTGAACACTGAAGCTTTCTTT.

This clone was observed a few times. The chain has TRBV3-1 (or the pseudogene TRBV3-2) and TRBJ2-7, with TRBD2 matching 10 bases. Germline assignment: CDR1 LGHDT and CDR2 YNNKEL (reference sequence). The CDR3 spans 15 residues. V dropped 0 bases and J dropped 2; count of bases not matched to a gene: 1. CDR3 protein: CASSQDGLAAYEQYF. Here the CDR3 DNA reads TGTGCCAGCAGCCAAGACGGACTAGCGGCCTACGAGCAGTACTTC.

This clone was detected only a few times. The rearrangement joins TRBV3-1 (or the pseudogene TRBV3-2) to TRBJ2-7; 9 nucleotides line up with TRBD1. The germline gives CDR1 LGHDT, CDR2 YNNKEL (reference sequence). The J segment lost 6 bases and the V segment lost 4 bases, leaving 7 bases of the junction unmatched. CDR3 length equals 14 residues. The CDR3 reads CASSPRDRAAEQYF. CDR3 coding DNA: TGTGCCAGCAGCCCGCGGGACAGGGCGGCCGAGCAGTACTTC.

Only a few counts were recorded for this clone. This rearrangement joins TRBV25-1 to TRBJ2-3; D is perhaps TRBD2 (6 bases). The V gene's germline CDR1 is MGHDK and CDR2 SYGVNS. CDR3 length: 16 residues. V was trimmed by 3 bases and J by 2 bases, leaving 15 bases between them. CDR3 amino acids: CASSEFLGLLTDTQYF. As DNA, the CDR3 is TGTGCCAGCAGTGAGTTCCTGGGACTCCTCACAGATACGCAGTATTTT.

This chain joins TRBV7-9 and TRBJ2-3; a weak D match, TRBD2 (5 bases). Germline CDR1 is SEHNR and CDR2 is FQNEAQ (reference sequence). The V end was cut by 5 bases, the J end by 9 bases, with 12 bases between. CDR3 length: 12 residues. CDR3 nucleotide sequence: TGTGCCAGCAGCCGCTCGTCGGGGACGCAGTATTTT. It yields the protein CASSRSSGTQYF. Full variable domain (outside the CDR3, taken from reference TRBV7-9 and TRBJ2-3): DTGVSQNPRHKITKRGQNVTFRCDPISEHNRLYWYRQTLGQGPEFLTYFQNEAQLEKSRLLSDRFSAERPKGSFSTLEIQRTEQGDSAMYLCASSRSSGTQYFGPGTRLTVL.

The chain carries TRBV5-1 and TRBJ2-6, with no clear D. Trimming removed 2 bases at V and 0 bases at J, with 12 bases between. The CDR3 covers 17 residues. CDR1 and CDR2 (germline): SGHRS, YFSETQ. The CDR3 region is CASSLQPLSSGANVLTF. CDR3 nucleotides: TGCGCCAGCAGCTTACAACCCCTCAGCTCTGGGGCCAACGTCCTGACTTTC. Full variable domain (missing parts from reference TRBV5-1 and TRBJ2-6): KAGVTQTPRYLIKTRGQQVTLSCSPISGHRSVSWYQQTPGQGLQFLFEYFSETQRNKGNFPGRFSGRQFSNSRSEMNVSTLELGDSALYLCASSLQPLSSGANVLTFGAGSRLTVL.

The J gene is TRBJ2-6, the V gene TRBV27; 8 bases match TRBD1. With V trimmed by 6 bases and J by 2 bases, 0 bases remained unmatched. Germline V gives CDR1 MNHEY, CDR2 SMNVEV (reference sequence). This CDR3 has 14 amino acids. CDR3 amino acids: CASRQGAGANVLTF. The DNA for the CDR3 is TGTGCCAGCAGACAGGGGGCTGGGGCCAACGTCCTGACTTTC.

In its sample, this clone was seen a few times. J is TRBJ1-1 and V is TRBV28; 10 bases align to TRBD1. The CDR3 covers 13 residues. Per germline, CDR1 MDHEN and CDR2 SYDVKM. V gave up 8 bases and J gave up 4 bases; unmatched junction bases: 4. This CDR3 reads CASGTGVFTEAFF. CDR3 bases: TGTGCCAGCGGGACAGGGGTTTTCACTGAAGCTTTCTTT.

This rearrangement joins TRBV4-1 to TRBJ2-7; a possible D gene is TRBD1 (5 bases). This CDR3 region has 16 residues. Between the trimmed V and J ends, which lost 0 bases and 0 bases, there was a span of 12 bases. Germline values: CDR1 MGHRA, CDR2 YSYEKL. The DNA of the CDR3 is TGCGCCAGCAGCCAAGATCGAACAGGCCGCTCCTACGAGCAGTACTTC. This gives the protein CASSQDRTGRSYEQYF.

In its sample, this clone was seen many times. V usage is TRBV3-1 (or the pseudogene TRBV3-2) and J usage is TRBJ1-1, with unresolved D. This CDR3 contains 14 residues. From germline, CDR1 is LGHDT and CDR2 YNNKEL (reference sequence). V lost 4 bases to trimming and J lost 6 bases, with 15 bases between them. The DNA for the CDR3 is TGTGCCAGCAGCCCCAGCTCGAGGAAGGCTGAAGCTTTCTTT. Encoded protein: CASSPSSRKAEAFF.

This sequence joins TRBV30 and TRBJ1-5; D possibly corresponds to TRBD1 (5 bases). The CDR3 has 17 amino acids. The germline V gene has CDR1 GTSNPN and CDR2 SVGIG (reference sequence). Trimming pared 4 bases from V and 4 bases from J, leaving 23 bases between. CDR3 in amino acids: CAWTTAGGAHSNQPQHF. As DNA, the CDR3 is TGTGCCTGGACCACGGCGGGGGGAGCGCATTCTAATCAGCCCCAGCATTTT.

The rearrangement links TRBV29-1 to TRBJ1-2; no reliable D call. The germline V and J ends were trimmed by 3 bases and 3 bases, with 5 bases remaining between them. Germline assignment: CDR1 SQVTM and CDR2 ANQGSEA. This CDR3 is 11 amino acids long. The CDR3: CSVDRHYGYTF. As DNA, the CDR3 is TGCAGCGTTGACAGGCACTATGGCTACACCTTC. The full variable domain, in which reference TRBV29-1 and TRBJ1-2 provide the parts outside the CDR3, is SAVISQKPSRDICQRGTSLTIQCQVDSQVTMMFWYRQQPGQSLTLIATANQGSEATYESGFVIDKFPISRPNLTFSTLTVSNMSPEDSSIYLCSVDRHYGYTFGSGTRLTVV.

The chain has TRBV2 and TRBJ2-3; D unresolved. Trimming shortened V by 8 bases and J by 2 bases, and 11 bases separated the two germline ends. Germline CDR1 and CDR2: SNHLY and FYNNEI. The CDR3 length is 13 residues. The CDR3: CASSRATTDTQYF. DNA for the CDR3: TGTGCCAGCTCAAGAGCGACCACAGATACGCAGTATTTT. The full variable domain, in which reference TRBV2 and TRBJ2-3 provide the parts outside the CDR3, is EPEVTQTPSHQVTQMGQEVILRCVPISNHLYFYWYRQILGQKVEFLVSFYNNEISEKSEIFDDQFSVERPDGSNFTLKIRSTKLEDSAMYFCASSRATTDTQYFGPGTRLTVL.